These T cell receptor beta chains were read from a single sample in a study of T cells in Graves' hyperthyroidism and ophthalmopathy. Using its own MiXCR run on the multiplex PCR reads, TCRdb lists one record per CDR3 protein. Of 350,000 to 450,000 distinct CDR3 sequences detected, about a sixth appear once; the ten largest clones hold more than 30%. Specimen: blood. These receptors all come from a woman in her twenties or thirties with Graves' hyperthyroidism that later progressed to Graves' ophthalmopathy. The CDR3 runs from the conserved cysteine through the conserved F or W. A D gene is named only where the DNA matches it firmly. Expanded clones get a size class; other rows say once, few or many, or leave the size out.

>many|TRBJ2-5|.|TRBV28
TGTGCCAGCAGTTTTTCCGATTGGACGGAGACCCAGTACTTC
CASSFSDWTETQYF
>.|TRBJ1-1|.|TRBV6-1
TGTGCCGGCAGTCTAGGGGGGCTTGGAAACACTGAAGCTTTCTTT
CAGSLGGLGNTEAFF
>many|TRBJ2-7|TRBD1|TRBV6-5
TGTGCCAGCAGTTACTCGAGACGACAGGGGGCATCCTACGAGCAGTACTTC
CASSYSRRQGASYEQYF
>few|TRBJ1-4|.|TRBV29-1
TGCAGCGTTGAATGGGGTTCTAATGAAAAACTGTTTTTT
CSVEWGSNEKLFF
>many|TRBJ2-1|.|TRBV27
TGTGCCACCTCGTATAGCAACTACAATGAGCAGTTCTTC
CATSYSNYNEQFF
>.|TRBJ2-3|.|TRBV3-1
TGTGCCAGCAGCCAAGAAAGGGATACGCAGTATTTT
CASSQERDTQYF
>.|TRBJ2-3|.|TRBV19
TGTGCCAGTAGTTCACAGAGCGCAGATACGCAGTATTTT
CASSSQSADTQYF
>many|TRBJ1-1|.|TRBV20-1
TGCAGTGCTAGAGATATCATTTCTGGGATCGACACTGAAGCTTTCTTT
CSARDIISGIDTEAFF
>.|TRBJ2-5|TRBD1|TRBV2
TGTGCCAGCAAGATCGGGACAGGGGGGACCCAGTACTTC
CASKIGTGGTQYF
>many|TRBJ2-7|.|TRBV20-1
TGCAGTGCTAGAGATCTGGGTCGGCGACAGGTCTTCTACGAGCAGTACTTC
CSARDLGRRQVFYEQYF
>few|TRBJ1-2|.|TRBV7-9
TGTGCCAGCAGCTTAGAGCAGGGTAATGTTATCTATGGCTACACCTTC
CASSLEQGNVIYGYTF
>many|TRBJ2-5|.|TRBV28
TGTGCCAGCAGCCAGCCGGACTCTACGGGACAAGAGACCCAGTACTTC
CASSQPDSTGQETQYF
>few|TRBJ2-2|.|TRBV6-1
TGTGCCAGCAGTGTTCGAACCGGGGAGCTGTTTTTT
CASSVRTGELFF
>many|TRBJ1-1|.|TRBV6-5
TGTGCCAGCAAGTTCGGGGGGGGAATAACTGAAGCTTTCTTT
CASKFGGGITEAFF
>.|TRBJ1-3|TRBD1|TRBV15
TGTGCCACGGAAACAGGGGTCGATGGAAACACCATATATTTT
CATETGVDGNTIYF
>many|TRBJ2-7|TRBD1|TRBV10-3
TGTGCCATCAGTGCCGGACAGGGCTACGAGCAGTACTTC
CAISAGQGYEQYF
>many|TRBJ2-5|.|TRBV2
TGTGCCAGCAGTGTCCGGGGGCGGCAAGAGACCCAGTACTTC
CASSVRGRQETQYF
>.|TRBJ2-7|TRBD2|TRBV7-9
TGTGCCAGCACCAAGGGGCTAGCGGGAGTCGTCTACGAGCAGTACTTC
CASTKGLAGVVYEQYF
>.|TRBJ1-1|TRBD1|TRBV4-2
TGTGCCAGCATACCGGGACAGGGCCGGCTTGAAGCTTTCTTT
CASIPGQGRLEAFF
>many|TRBJ2-1|.|TRBV11-2
TGTGCCAGCAGCCTGGAAGGGACGGGCAACAATGAGCAGTTCTTC
CASSLEGTGNNEQFF
>many|TRBJ1-1|.|TRBV4-1
TGCGCCAGCAGCCAAGAGCCGGAGCCTGAAGCTTTCTTT
CASSQEPEPEAFF
>many|TRBJ1-2|.|TRBV5-1
TGCGCCAGCAGTCTAAAGGGGGGAAAGGTAGATGGCTACACCTTC
CASSLKGGKVDGYTF
>many|TRBJ2-1|TRBD2|TRBV11-1
TGTGCCAGCAGCTTCGGGGCGGGAGGTAACAATGAGCAGTTCTTC
CASSFGAGGNNEQFF
>.|TRBJ2-3|.|TRBV4-2
TGTGCCAGCAGCCCTAGGCCAGGGAGTAGTTCTACGCAGTATTTT
CASSPRPGSSSTQYF
>.|TRBJ1-2|.|TRBV29-1
TGCAGCGTCGAGGACCCCGGGACGGTTTATGGCTACACCTTC
CSVEDPGTVYGYTF
>many|TRBJ1-2|TRBD1|TRBV19
TGTGCCACCACGGACAGGGGGCAGGATGGCTACACCTTC
CATTDRGQDGYTF
>many|TRBJ1-2|TRBD1|TRBV6-1
TGTGCCAGCAGTGAAGCGTCGGGGACAGGGGGAGGCTACACCTTC
CASSEASGTGGGYTF
>many|TRBJ2-7|TRBD1|TRBV11-1
TGTGCCAGCAGCTTAGCGGGGACAGGGGCCTCCTTGGAGCAGTACTTC
CASSLAGTGASLEQYF
>many|TRBJ2-2|.|TRBV18
TGTGCCAGCTCACCACCGTCCGGGGAGCTGTTTTTT
CASSPPSGELFF
>many|TRBJ2-3|.|TRBV7-6
TGTGCCAGCAGCCAATGGCCGGGGCCCCTCGCCACAGATACGCAGTATTTT
CASSQWPGPLATDTQYF
>many|TRBJ1-4|.|TRBV13
TGTGCCAGCAGCGGGGTACAGACTCCACAGCATAATGAAAAACTGTTTTTT
CASSGVQTPQHNEKLFF
>.|TRBJ1-4|.|TRBV5-6
TGTGCCAGCAGGTCAGCCGGGGCAGCTAATGAAAAACTGTTTTTT
CASRSAGAANEKLFF
>many|TRBJ2-7|.|TRBV28
TGTGCCAGCATAGGCAGGGCTTACGAGCAGTACTTC
CASIGRAYEQYF
>.|TRBJ2-3|TRBD2|TRBV12-3/TRBV12-4
TGTGCCAGCAGTTTTGCTAGCGGGAGCGGCCCCACAGATACGCAGTATTTT
CASSFASGSGPTDTQYF
>many|TRBJ2-3|.|TRBV6-1
TGTGCCAGCAGTGGCTGGGACGACACAGATACGCAGTATTTT
CASSGWDDTDTQYF
>few|TRBJ1-5|.|TRBV20-1
TGCAGTGCTAGAGATCTTGGCGGGGAAGGGGGCAATCAGCCCCAGCATTTT
CSARDLGGEGGNQPQHF
>many|TRBJ2-5|TRBD2|TRBV6-1
TGTGCCAGCGCCCGACTAGCGGGAGGGCAGACCCAGTACTTC
CASARLAGGQTQYF
>.|TRBJ1-5|TRBD1|TRBV18
TGTGCCAGCTCACCAGTCCCCAGGGGGCTTGGGGAGAGCAATCAGCCCCAGCATTTT
CASSPVPRGLGESNQPQHF
>many|TRBJ1-1|TRBD1|TRBV30
TGTGCCTGGAGGAGACAGGGCCCGAGCACTGAAGCTTTCTTT
CAWRRQGPSTEAFF
>.|TRBJ2-1|TRBD1|TRBV27
TGTGCCAGCCGAATTCTGGGACAGAAGAATGAGCAGCTCTTC
CASRILGQKNEQLF
>many|TRBJ2-1|TRBD2|TRBV3-1
TGTGCCAGCAGCCAAGTTGGGACTAGCGGGAGTCTGGACAATGAGCAGTTCTTC
CASSQVGTSGSLDNEQFF
>many|TRBJ2-3|.|TRBV27
TGTGCCAGCAGTTTATTTTCCTCCCCGGCAGATACGCAGTATTTT
CASSLFSSPADTQYF
>.|TRBJ2-7|.|TRBV4-1
TGCACCAGCAGTCCCGACGTCTCCTACGAGCAGTACTTC
CTSSPDVSYEQYF
>.|TRBJ2-1|TRBD2|TRBV9
TGTGCCAGCACCGACCCTAAAGCGGGGGGGCCCTACAATGAGCAGTTCTTC
CASTDPKAGGPYNEQFF
>many|TRBJ1-2|TRBD1|TRBV5-1
TGCGCCAGCAGCTTGACCAACAGGGGCGGGTATGGCTACACCTTC
CASSLTNRGGYGYTF
>many|TRBJ1-1|.|TRBV12-5
TGTGCTAGTGCCGTCACAGGGAACACTGAAGCTTTCTTT
CASAVTGNTEAFF
>.|TRBJ1-1|.|TRBV5-8
TGTGCCAGCAGCTTTACAGGAGCCATCTTT
CASSFTGAIF
>many|TRBJ2-7|.|TRBV27
TGTGCCAGCAGTCCGGGACTCTCCTACGAGCAGTACTTC
CASSPGLSYEQYF
>.|TRBJ2-7|.|TRBV27
TGTGCCAGCAGCAAGGGGGGGCTCTTCGAGCAGTACTTC
CASSKGGLFEQYF
>few|TRBJ2-2|.|TRBV6-1
TGTGCCAGCCGGGATCCGAACACCGGGGAGCTGTTTTTT
CASRDPNTGELFF
>few|TRBJ1-6|.|TRBV20-1
TGCAGTGCTACGTGGCAGAAGAATTCACCCCTCCACTTT
CSATWQKNSPLHF
>.|TRBJ1-1|TRBD1|TRBV7-2
TGTGCCAGCAGTCCGTTCGACAGGGTCTTCACTGAAGCTTTCTTT
CASSPFDRVFTEAFF
>many|TRBJ2-5|.|TRBV2
TGTGCCAGCAGGGAAGAGACCCAGTACTTC
CASREETQYF
>.|TRBJ2-5|TRBD1|TRBV4-1
TGCGCCAGCAGCCAGGGGACAGGGGGTTTAGAAGAGACCCAGTACTTC
CASSQGTGGLEETQYF
>many|TRBJ2-7|TRBD2|TRBV6-1
TGTGCCAGCAGTGAAGGCGTAGGACTAGCGGGGGTGATGACAACCTACGAGCAGTACTTC
CASSEGVGLAGVMTTYEQYF